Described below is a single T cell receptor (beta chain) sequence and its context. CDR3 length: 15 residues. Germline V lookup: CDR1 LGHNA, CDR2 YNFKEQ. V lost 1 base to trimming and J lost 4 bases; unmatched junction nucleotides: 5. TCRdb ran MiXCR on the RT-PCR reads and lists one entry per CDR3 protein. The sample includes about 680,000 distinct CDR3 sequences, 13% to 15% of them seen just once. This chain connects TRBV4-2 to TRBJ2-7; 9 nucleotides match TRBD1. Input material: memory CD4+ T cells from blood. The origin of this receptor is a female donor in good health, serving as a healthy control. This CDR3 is CASSQGGTGLYEQYF. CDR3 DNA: TGTGCCAGCAGCCAAGGAGGGACAGGGTTGTACGAGCAGTACTTC.